A selection of T cell receptor beta chains follows, all from one sample in a study of T-cell memory formation after mild COVID-19. Using its own MiXCR run on the 5' RACE reads, TCRdb lists one record per CDR3 protein. The sample has approximately 100,000 distinct CDR3 sequences; around 12% are singletons. Sequenced input: PBMCs or a T cell subset sorted from them (not recorded which). These receptors were taken from an adult woman who had mild COVID-19 (a few samples of this study predate the infection). Cell type and time point are not known. Both conserved end residues are part of each CDR3. Each record gives: D gene, J gene, V gene, CDR3 length, clone size, CDR3 protein, CDR3 DNA. A D gene is named only where the DNA matches it firmly. Only some rows state a clone size, as once, few, many or a class for expanded clones.

d_gene: .; j_gene: TRBJ2-3; v_gene: TRBV9; len: 15; abundance: .; CDR3aa: CASSVDGGWPDTQYF; CDR3nt: TGTGCCAGCAGCGTAGATGGGGGCTGGCCAGATACGCAGTATTTT
d_gene: .; j_gene: TRBJ2-3; v_gene: TRBV21-1; len: 16; abundance: few; CDR3aa: CASSISRRGSWDTQYF; CDR3nt: TGTGCCAGCAGCATAAGTCGGCGGGGGAGTTGGGATACGCAGTATTTT
d_gene: .; j_gene: TRBJ2-3; v_gene: TRBV12-3/TRBV12-4; len: 14; abundance: few; CDR3aa: CASSSGMFADTQYF; CDR3nt: TGTGCCAGCAGTTCAGGGATGTTTGCAGATACGCAGTATTTT
d_gene: .; j_gene: TRBJ1-2; v_gene: TRBV7-9; len: 14; abundance: .; CDR3aa: CASSLGNRWHGYTF; CDR3nt: TGTGCCAGCAGCTTAGGGAATCGATGGCATGGCTACACCTTC
d_gene: .; j_gene: TRBJ2-3; v_gene: TRBV7-9; len: 13; abundance: .; CDR3aa: CASSEDSSDTQYF; CDR3nt: TGTGCCAGCAGCGAGGACTCGTCAGATACGCAGTATTTT
d_gene: .; j_gene: TRBJ1-2; v_gene: TRBV5-6; len: 13; abundance: .; CDR3aa: CASSPGLNYGYTF; CDR3nt: TGTGCCAGCAGCCCGGGACTCAACTATGGCTACACCTTC
d_gene: .; j_gene: TRBJ1-1; v_gene: TRBV4-2; len: 15; abundance: few; CDR3aa: CASSQIRGGNTEAFF; CDR3nt: TGTGCCAGCAGCCAGATTAGGGGGGGGAACACTGAAGCTTTCTTT
d_gene: .; j_gene: TRBJ2-7; v_gene: TRBV7-6; len: 15; abundance: few; CDR3aa: CASSSLGASSYEQYF; CDR3nt: TGTGCCAGCAGCTCCTTGGGGGCTAGCTCCTACGAGCAGTACTTC
d_gene: TRBD2; j_gene: TRBJ2-1; v_gene: TRBV6-6; len: 15; abundance: many; CDR3aa: CASSPGTSGGNEQFF; CDR3nt: TGTGCCAGCAGTCCAGGGACTAGCGGGGGTAATGAGCAGTTCTTC
d_gene: .; j_gene: TRBJ1-2; v_gene: TRBV29-1; len: 13; abundance: .; CDR3aa: CSVEQGGDYGYTF; CDR3nt: TGCAGCGTTGAACAGGGTGGAGACTATGGCTACACCTTC
d_gene: .; j_gene: TRBJ2-7; v_gene: TRBV2; len: 14; abundance: few; CDR3aa: CASSEYPGSYEQYF; CDR3nt: TGTGCCAGCAGTGAATACCCAGGGTCCTACGAGCAGTACTTC
d_gene: TRBD2; j_gene: TRBJ2-3; v_gene: TRBV4-2; len: 19; abundance: few; CDR3aa: CASSQLPAGGLGGTDTQYF; CDR3nt: TGTGCCAGCAGCCAATTACCAGCGGGGGGGCTTGGGGGTACAGATACGCAGTATTTT
d_gene: TRBD2; j_gene: TRBJ2-7; v_gene: TRBV7-8; len: 16; abundance: .; CDR3aa: CASSLETSGRAHEQYF; CDR3nt: TGTGCCAGCAGCTTAGAAACTAGCGGGAGGGCCCACGAGCAGTACTTC
d_gene: .; j_gene: TRBJ2-7; v_gene: TRBV24-1; len: 14; abundance: few; CDR3aa: CATSDPRGSYEQYF; CDR3nt: TGTGCCACCAGTGATCCACGAGGGTCCTACGAGCAGTACTTC
d_gene: .; j_gene: TRBJ1-2; v_gene: TRBV4-1; len: 16; abundance: few; CDR3aa: CASSQEARGYGYGYTF; CDR3nt: TGCGCCAGCAGCCAAGAGGCAAGGGGTTACGGCTATGGCTACACCTTC
d_gene: .; j_gene: TRBJ2-7; v_gene: TRBV6-2/TRBV6-3; len: 12; abundance: .; CDR3aa: CATGVSVYEQYF; CDR3nt: TGTGCCACCGGGGTTAGCGTTTACGAGCAGTACTTC
d_gene: .; j_gene: TRBJ1-1; v_gene: TRBV20-1; len: 13; abundance: .; CDR3aa: CSARGDGKAEAFF; CDR3nt: TGCAGTGCTAGGGGAGATGGAAAAGCTGAAGCTTTCTTT
d_gene: TRBD1; j_gene: TRBJ1-2; v_gene: TRBV28; len: 14; abundance: few; CDR3aa: CASSAVSGGNGYTF; CDR3nt: TGTGCCAGCAGTGCCGTCTCAGGGGGTAACGGCTACACCTTC
d_gene: .; j_gene: TRBJ2-4; v_gene: TRBV20-1; len: 18; abundance: many; CDR3aa: CSASRAGEGLIAKNIQYF; CDR3nt: TGCAGTGCTAGTCGGGCAGGGGAGGGCCTAATTGCCAAAAACATTCAGTACTTC
d_gene: .; j_gene: TRBJ1-2; v_gene: TRBV5-6; len: 15; abundance: few; CDR3aa: CASSPGARVDYGYTF; CDR3nt: TGTGCCAGCAGCCCAGGGGCCCGGGTGGACTATGGCTACACCTTC
d_gene: .; j_gene: TRBJ2-1; v_gene: TRBV7-9; len: 13; abundance: .; CDR3aa: CASRTGGPNEQFF; CDR3nt: TGTGCCAGCAGAACAGGTGGGCCCAATGAGCAGTTCTTC
d_gene: TRBD1; j_gene: TRBJ1-5; v_gene: TRBV28; len: 16; abundance: once; CDR3aa: CASRPHGTGGFQPQHF; CDR3nt: TGTGCCAGCAGACCCCACGGGACAGGGGGCTTTCAGCCCCAGCATTTT
d_gene: .; j_gene: TRBJ2-1; v_gene: TRBV12-3/TRBV12-4; len: 13; abundance: few; CDR3aa: CASSARPSYEQFF; CDR3nt: TGTGCCAGCAGTGCTAGGCCTAGCTATGAGCAGTTCTTC
d_gene: TRBD1; j_gene: TRBJ1-5; v_gene: TRBV20-1; len: 14; abundance: .; CDR3aa: CSALDRGSNQPQHF; CDR3nt: TGCAGTGCCCTGGACAGGGGCAGCAATCAGCCCCAGCATTTT
d_gene: .; j_gene: TRBJ1-1; v_gene: TRBV7-9; len: 15; abundance: .; CDR3aa: CASSLVGAENTEAFF; CDR3nt: TGTGCCAGCAGCTTAGTAGGGGCCGAGAACACTGAAGCTTTCTTT
d_gene: TRBD1; j_gene: TRBJ2-1; v_gene: TRBV11-2; len: 17; abundance: many; CDR3aa: CASSLDWDRSHTNEQFF; CDR3nt: TGTGCCAGCAGCTTAGATTGGGACAGATCCCACACCAATGAGCAGTTCTTC
d_gene: .; j_gene: TRBJ1-5; v_gene: TRBV4-1; len: 16; abundance: few; CDR3aa: CASSQVDSRGNQPQHF; CDR3nt: TGCGCCAGCAGCCAAGTGGACAGTAGGGGCAATCAGCCCCAGCATTTT
d_gene: TRBD1; j_gene: TRBJ2-3; v_gene: TRBV7-2; len: 16; abundance: many; CDR3aa: CASSSLEQGARDTQYF; CDR3nt: TGTGCCAGCAGCTCTCTCGAACAGGGGGCCAGGGATACGCAGTATTTT
d_gene: TRBD2; j_gene: TRBJ2-7; v_gene: TRBV4-3; len: 16; abundance: many; CDR3aa: CASSQSTSGPSYEQYF; CDR3nt: TGCGCCAGCAGCCAAAGCACTAGCGGGCCCTCCTACGAGCAGTACTTC
d_gene: .; j_gene: TRBJ2-3; v_gene: TRBV29-1; len: 12; abundance: many; CDR3aa: CSVEDMPDTQYF; CDR3nt: TGCAGCGTTGAAGATATGCCAGATACGCAGTATTTT
d_gene: TRBD2; j_gene: TRBJ2-3; v_gene: TRBV7-3; len: 18; abundance: many; CDR3aa: CASSWMGTSGSVADTQYF; CDR3nt: TGTGCCAGCAGCTGGATGGGGACTAGCGGGAGCGTTGCAGATACGCAGTATTTT
d_gene: TRBD1; j_gene: TRBJ2-7; v_gene: TRBV19; len: 13; abundance: few; CDR3aa: CASQDRSGYEQYF; CDR3nt: TGTGCCAGTCAGGACAGGTCGGGCTACGAGCAGTACTTC
d_gene: .; j_gene: TRBJ2-3; v_gene: TRBV20-1; len: 11; abundance: .; CDR3aa: CSASLGDTQYF; CDR3nt: TGCAGTGCTAGCCTTGGGGATACGCAGTATTTT
d_gene: TRBD2; j_gene: TRBJ2-1; v_gene: TRBV15; len: 19; abundance: .; CDR3aa: CATSRGLAGATYSYNEQFF; CDR3nt: TGTGCCACCAGCAGAGGACTAGCGGGGGCAACCTACTCCTACAATGAGCAGTTCTTC
d_gene: .; j_gene: TRBJ2-7; v_gene: TRBV19; len: 13; abundance: few; CDR3aa: CASRPLASYEQYF; CDR3nt: TGTGCCAGTAGGCCCCTAGCATCCTACGAGCAGTACTTC
d_gene: TRBD1; j_gene: TRBJ2-7; v_gene: TRBV18; len: 13; abundance: many; CDR3aa: CASSPGTAYEQYF; CDR3nt: TGTGCCAGCTCACCAGGGACAGCCTACGAGCAGTACTTC
d_gene: .; j_gene: TRBJ2-7; v_gene: TRBV9; len: 16; abundance: .; CDR3aa: CASSVDEVAAGEEQYF; CDR3nt: TGTGCCAGCAGCGTAGATGAGGTAGCCGCCGGGGAAGAGCAGTACTTC
d_gene: TRBD1; j_gene: TRBJ1-2; v_gene: TRBV6-5; len: 13; abundance: .; CDR3aa: CASSGQGANGYTF; CDR3nt: TGTGCCAGCAGCGGACAGGGGGCGAATGGCTACACCTTC
d_gene: .; j_gene: TRBJ2-7; v_gene: TRBV6-5; len: 12; abundance: many; CDR3aa: CASRDNPYEQYF; CDR3nt: TGTGCCAGTAGGGACAACCCTTACGAGCAGTACTTC
d_gene: .; j_gene: TRBJ1-5; v_gene: TRBV20-1; len: 16; abundance: many; CDR3aa: CSAQHGTRLGNQPQHF; CDR3nt: TGCAGTGCTCAGCACGGGACAAGGCTCGGCAATCAGCCCCAGCATTTT
d_gene: .; j_gene: TRBJ1-1; v_gene: TRBV20-1; len: 13; abundance: .; CDR3aa: CSAREGGQFEAFF; CDR3nt: TGCAGTGCTAGAGAAGGGGGACAATTTGAGGCTTTCTTT
d_gene: TRBD1; j_gene: TRBJ2-1; v_gene: TRBV20-1; len: 15; abundance: many; CDR3aa: CSAGSRQGARNEQFF; CDR3nt: TGCAGTGCTGGATCTCGACAGGGGGCGAGAAATGAGCAGTTCTTC
d_gene: .; j_gene: TRBJ1-2; v_gene: TRBV24-1; len: 15; abundance: few; CDR3aa: CATSDFGPAGGGYTF; CDR3nt: TGTGCCACCAGTGATTTTGGTCCGGCGGGCGGTGGCTACACCTTC
d_gene: .; j_gene: TRBJ2-5; v_gene: TRBV13; len: 13; abundance: few; CDR3aa: CASSFWAEGTQYF; CDR3nt: TGTGCCAGCAGCTTCTGGGCTGAGGGGACCCAGTACTTC
d_gene: TRBD2; j_gene: TRBJ2-1; v_gene: TRBV7-9; len: 17; abundance: .; CDR3aa: CASRPGLAGLVYNEQFF; CDR3nt: TGTGCCAGCAGGCCGGGACTAGCGGGGCTGGTTTACAATGAGCAGTTCTTC
d_gene: TRBD2; j_gene: TRBJ2-3; v_gene: TRBV24-1; len: 17; abundance: few; CDR3aa: CATSALGAGGPTDTQYF; CDR3nt: TGTGCCACCAGTGCCCTTGGGGCGGGAGGGCCGACAGATACGCAGTATTTT
d_gene: TRBD1; j_gene: TRBJ2-1; v_gene: TRBV4-3; len: 15; abundance: few; CDR3aa: CASGGDRSSYNEQFF; CDR3nt: TGCGCCAGCGGCGGGGACAGGAGCTCCTACAATGAGCAGTTCTTC
d_gene: .; j_gene: TRBJ2-3; v_gene: TRBV7-9; len: 13; abundance: few; CDR3aa: CAINGERTDTQYF; CDR3nt: TGTGCCATTAACGGGGAACGCACAGATACGCAGTATTTT
d_gene: TRBD2; j_gene: TRBJ2-5; v_gene: TRBV4-1; len: 18; abundance: few; CDR3aa: CASSQVVAGVPGGETQYF; CDR3nt: TGCGCCAGCAGCCAAGTGGTGGCGGGGGTCCCCGGGGGGGAGACCCAGTACTTC
d_gene: .; j_gene: TRBJ2-2; v_gene: TRBV7-9; len: 12; abundance: few; CDR3aa: CASIPDTGELFF; CDR3nt: TGTGCCAGCATTCCTGACACCGGGGAGCTGTTTTTT
d_gene: .; j_gene: TRBJ2-5; v_gene: TRBV7-9; len: 14; abundance: few; CDR3aa: CASTGEEGRETQYF; CDR3nt: TGTGCCAGCACCGGAGAGGAGGGCCGGGAGACCCAGTACTTC
d_gene: TRBD2; j_gene: TRBJ2-3; v_gene: TRBV9; len: 16; abundance: few; CDR3aa: CASSVETSGSPDTQYF; CDR3nt: TGTGCCAGCAGCGTAGAGACTAGCGGGTCCCCAGATACGCAGTATTTT